This TCR beta chain was sequenced in a study of T cells after yellow fever vaccination. Germline assignment: CDR1 SGHTA and CDR2 FQGNSA. V was trimmed by 5 bases and J by 2 bases, leaving 11 bases between them. This CDR3 is built from 14 residues. This clonotype has more than one count but fewer than ten. Its antigen remains unidentified. They built TCR cDNA with 5'RACE template switching, a step that put in a universal primer site and UMIs. TCRdb processed the 5' RACE reads anew with MiXCR; each CDR3 protein has one entry. The sample has approximately 580,000 distinct CDR3 sequences; roughly 17% are singletons. The study, taken as a whole, reports: Researchers report a weaker secondary response that nonetheless peaked faster, day 5 versus 15. Abundant clonotypes from the bulk population could get into FACS-sorted repertoires as contaminants. Subsequent to the booster, the majority of primary-vaccination clones reappeared (approximately 95% CD4, around 85% CD8).

Here the sequenced sample was PBMCs, taken less than 6 days after the first yellow fever vaccination. The gene calls are TRBV7-2 and TRBJ2-3; possible D gene TRBD2, 6 bases. The receptor comes from a man aged 18 to 29 who received the YFV17D yellow fever vaccine. The CDR3 DNA is TGTGCCAGCAGCGCGGGACTTCCCACAGATACGCAGTATTTT. Translating gives CASSAGLPTDTQYF.